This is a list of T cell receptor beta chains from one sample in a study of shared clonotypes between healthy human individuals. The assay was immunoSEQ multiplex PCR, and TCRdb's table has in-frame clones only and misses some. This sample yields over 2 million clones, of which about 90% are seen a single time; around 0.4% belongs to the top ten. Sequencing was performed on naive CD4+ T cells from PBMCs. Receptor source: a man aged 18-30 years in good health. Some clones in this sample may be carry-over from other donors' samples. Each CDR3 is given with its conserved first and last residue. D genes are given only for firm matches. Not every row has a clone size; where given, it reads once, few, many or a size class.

CASGPDRFYEQYF TGTGCCAGCGGACCTGACAGATTCTACGAGCAGTACTTC . TRBV11-2 . TRBJ2-7
CSVGGGLSTEAFF TGCAGCGTTGGAGGGGGGCTGAGCACTGAAGCTTTCTTT . TRBV29-1 . TRBJ1-1
CASSYGTGWINEQFF TGTGCCAGCAGTTACGGGACAGGGTGGATTAATGAGCAGTTCTTC . TRBV6-6 TRBD1 TRBJ2-1
CASSTSSGTGNYEQYF TGTGCCAGCAGCACTTCTAGCGGGACAGGAAACTACGAGCAGTACTTC . TRBV7-9 . TRBJ2-7
CASSLGLAGEYEQYF TGTGCCAGCAGCTTAGGACTAGCGGGAGAGTACGAGCAGTACTTC few TRBV7-6 TRBD2 TRBJ2-7
CASSLRGIKGETQYF TGTGCCAGCAGCTTAAGGGGAATAAAGGGTGAGACCCAGTACTTC . TRBV5-4 . TRBJ2-5
CASSLRTSGNEQFF TGTGCCAGCAGCTTAAGGACTAGCGGTAATGAGCAGTTCTTC . TRBV11-2 TRBD2 TRBJ2-1
CASMPQGTYHEQYF TGCGCCAGCATGCCGCAGGGGACTTACCACGAGCAGTACTTC . TRBV5-1 . TRBJ2-7
CASSFSQISYEQYF TGTGCCAGCAGTTTCTCCCAGATCTCCTACGAGCAGTACTTC . TRBV28 . TRBJ2-7
CASSPFGGRGQETQYF TGTGCCAGCAGCCCCTTTGGAGGGAGGGGCCAAGAGACCCAGTACTTC . TRBV9 TRBD2 TRBJ2-5
CASSPPVGSGGSQYF TGTGCCAGTAGCCCCCCTGTGGGTTCGGGAGGTTCGCAGTATTTT . TRBV19 TRBD2 TRBJ2-3
CASRRRDTEAFF TGTGCCAGCAGAAGGAGGGACACTGAAGCTTTCTTT few TRBV6-5 . TRBJ1-1
CASSTSKGDNEQFF TGTGCCAGTAGTACATCGAAGGGAGACAATGAGCAGTTCTTC few TRBV19 . TRBJ2-1
CASSSQVFSYNEQFF TGTGCCAGCAGCTCCCAGGTCTTCTCCTACAATGAGCAGTTCTTC . TRBV7-2 . TRBJ2-1
CASSPTSGSNEQFF TGCGCCAGCAGCCCCACTAGCGGGAGTAATGAGCAGTTCTTC . TRBV5-1 TRBD2 TRBJ2-1
CASSLDRPDTQYF TGTGCCAGCAGCCTAGACCGACCAGATACGCAGTATTTT . TRBV7-2 . TRBJ2-3
CASSPGLAPEDTQYF TGTGCCAGCAGCCCGGGACTAGCGCCGGAGGATACGCAGTATTTT . TRBV4-2 TRBD2 TRBJ2-3
CASSYLNPGTSGGSYNEQFF TGTGCCAGCAGCTACCTGAATCCTGGTACTAGCGGGGGGTCCTACAATGAGCAGTTCTTC . TRBV7-3 TRBD2 TRBJ2-1
CASSLGGQGSYEQYF TGCGCCAGCAGCTTGGGCGGACAGGGCTCCTACGAGCAGTACTTC . TRBV5-1 TRBD1 TRBJ2-7
CASSPLGGTEAFF TGTGCCAGCAGTCCCCTAGGGGGCACTGAAGCTTTCTTT . TRBV28 . TRBJ1-1
CASSYSGQKQYF TGTGCCAGCAGTTACTCGGGACAGAAGCAGTATTTT . TRBV6-5 TRBD1 TRBJ2-3
CASSFTGGTYNEQFF TGTGCCAGCAGCTTCACAGGGGGCACCTACAATGAGCAGTTCTTC once TRBV9 TRBD1 TRBJ2-1
CASSPGPTDTQYF TGCGCCAGCAGCCCCGGACCCACAGATACGCAGTATTTT . TRBV5-1 . TRBJ2-3
CASSPSARQGMNTEAFF TGTGCCAGCAGTCCGAGCGCCCGACAGGGCATGAACACTGAAGCTTTCTTT . TRBV27 TRBD1 TRBJ1-1
CASSFPLNFEKLFF TGTGCCAGCAGCTTTCCTTTGAACTTTGAAAAACTGTTTTTT . TRBV11-3 . TRBJ1-4
CASSFDLGPGIAEAFF TGTGCCAGCAGCTTCGACCTGGGGCCAGGAATCGCTGAAGCTTTCTTT . TRBV11-2 . TRBJ1-1
CASSPRGRSGNTIYF TGTGCCAGCAGTCCCAGGGGAAGGTCTGGAAACACCATATATTTT . TRBV28 . TRBJ1-3
CASSWATKREGRTDTQYF TGTGCCAGCAGCTGGGCGACCAAGCGGGAGGGCCGTACAGATACGCAGTATTTT . TRBV7-9 TRBD2 TRBJ2-3
CASSEFSSATGTQYF TGTGCCAGCAGTGAATTTAGTAGCGCCACGGGGACCCAGTACTTC . TRBV25-1 . TRBJ2-5
CASSPPGTGIPGANVLTF TGTGCCAGCTCACCTCCCGGGACAGGTATCCCAGGGGCCAACGTCCTGACTTTC . TRBV18 TRBD1 TRBJ2-6
CASSLRDTDQPQHF TGCGCCAGCAGCCTCCGGGACACCGATCAGCCCCAGCATTTT . TRBV4-1 . TRBJ1-5
CASRTRLADYNEQFF TGTGCCAGCCGTACCCGACTAGCGGACTACAATGAGCAGTTCTTC . TRBV6-6 TRBD2 TRBJ2-1
CASRTGSQETQYF TGTGCCAGCAGAACAGGGAGCCAAGAGACCCAGTACTTC . TRBV6-5 . TRBJ2-5
CASSYGTGGITGELFF TGTGCCAGCAGTTATGGGACAGGGGGGATCACCGGGGAGCTGTTTTTT . TRBV6-5 TRBD1 TRBJ2-2
CASSPPGGGGNQPQHF TGTGCCAGCTCACCACCGGGCGGGGGGGGAAATCAGCCCCAGCATTTT . TRBV18 . TRBJ1-5
CASSNLRVETQYF TGTGCCAGCAGCAACCTCCGGGTGGAGACCCAGTACTTC . TRBV21-1 . TRBJ2-5
CAWRTRVAVSTDTQYF TGTGCCTGGAGGACCCGGGTAGCGGTTAGCACAGATACGCAGTATTTT . TRBV30 . TRBJ2-3
CASSQGVRSGEKLFF TGCGCCAGCAGCCAGGGGGTTAGGTCGGGTGAAAAACTGTTTTTT . TRBV4-1 . TRBJ1-4
CASSHLVGQTYGYTF TGTGCCAGCAGCCATTTAGTAGGACAGACCTATGGCTACACCTTC . TRBV14 . TRBJ1-2
CASKRGYSNQPQHF TGTGCCAGTAAGCGCGGCTATAGCAATCAGCCCCAGCATTTT . TRBV19 . TRBJ1-5
CASSLIPSENTEAFF TGTGCCAGCAGTTTAATTCCATCCGAGAACACTGAAGCTTTCTTT . TRBV28 . TRBJ1-1
CASSDPNQPQHF TGTGCCAGCAGTGACCCTAATCAGCCCCAGCATTTT . TRBV7-2 . TRBJ1-5